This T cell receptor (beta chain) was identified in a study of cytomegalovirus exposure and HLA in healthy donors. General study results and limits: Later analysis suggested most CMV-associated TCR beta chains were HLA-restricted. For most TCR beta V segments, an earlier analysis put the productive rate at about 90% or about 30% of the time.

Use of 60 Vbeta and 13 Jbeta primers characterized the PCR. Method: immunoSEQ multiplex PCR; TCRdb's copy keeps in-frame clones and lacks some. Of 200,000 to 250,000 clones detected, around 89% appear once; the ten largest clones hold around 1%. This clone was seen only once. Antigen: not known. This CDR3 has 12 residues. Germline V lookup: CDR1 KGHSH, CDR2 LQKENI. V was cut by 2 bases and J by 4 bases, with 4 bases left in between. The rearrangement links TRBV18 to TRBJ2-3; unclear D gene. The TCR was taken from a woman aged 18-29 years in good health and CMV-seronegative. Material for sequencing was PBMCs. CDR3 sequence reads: CASSPRADTQYF. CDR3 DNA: TGTGCCAGCTCACCAAGAGCAGATACGCAGTATTTT.